The T cell receptor beta chain described here comes from a study of blood T cell repertoires in COVID-19. Study as a whole: Nucleic acid was either cDNA or gDNA, and it came from T cells, B-cell-depleted T cells, or PBMCs.

Original data processing: Amplification of reference gene primers was used by the study to estimate nucleated cell counts. Profiling relied on immunoSEQ multiplex PCR, and the TCRdb table lists in-frame clones only, not all of them. That table gives V, J and clone size, and the DNA gave D and trimming. The sample contains 90,000 or so clones, 90% of which appear only once. Germline assignment: CDR1 LGHNA and CDR2 YSLEER. There are 16 residues in the CDR3. The germline V and J ends were trimmed by 4 bases and 0 bases, with 15 bases remaining between them. This sequence was found in a woman of 80 years or more with active or convalescent COVID-19. Sequenced material: peripheral blood. V usage is TRBV4-3 and J usage is TRBJ1-1, with a tentative D call TRBD1 (5 bases). The CDR3 region is CASSRALGGVNTEAFF. The CDR3 DNA reads as TGCGCCAGCAGCCGCGCCCTTGGAGGGGTGAACACTGAAGCTTTCTTT.